This T cell receptor (beta chain) was sequenced in a study of Graves' ophthalmopathy and Graves' hyperthyroidism. This CDR3 region has 13 residues. A note on this clonotype: Its antigen remains unidentified. A read error may produce the germline difference seen at one junction end.

Other autoimmune diseases, uncontrolled infections, pregnancy or lactation excluded patients from enrollment. The authors amplified TCR beta CDR3 regions from RNA transcripts. Second-round multiplex PCR came after first-round RT-PCR with HTBI primers. TCRdb reanalysed the multiplex PCR reads using MiXCR and keeps one entry per CDR3 protein. The table records approximately 210,000 distinct CDR3 sequences, under 30% of them present only once. General observations from the study: A model of 13 signatures distinguished ophthalmopathy from stable hyperthyroidism at less than 90% sensitivity and nearly 83% specificity. In blood appeared most of the expanded thyroid clonotypes whose frequency exceeded 0.001.

Sequencing was performed on peripheral blood. The sequence was collected from a man aged 50 to 59 with Graves' ophthalmopathy. This chain joins TRBV12-3 or TRBV12-4 and TRBJ2-7, with 9 bases aligning to TRBD2. The CDR3 loop reads CASRLAGASEQYF. The CDR3 nucleotides are TGTGCCAGCAGATTAGCGGGAGCTAGCGAGCAGTACTTC.